This T cell receptor (beta chain) emerged from a study of T cell repertoires in cytomegalovirus infection. The wider study: Public TCR beta signatures provided an indication of both CMV infection and a matching HLA type.

In this sample, this clonotype turned up a few times. The target antigen is unknown. Regarding the study as a whole: Summed frequency of public TCR beta families distinguished CMV carriers with the relevant HLA.

The CDR3 runs to 15 residues. Per the germline V gene, CDR1 is SEHNR and CDR2 is FQNEAQ (reference sequence). V shed 5 bases and J 7 bases; nucleotides not matched to a gene: 8. TCRdb reprocessed the reads via MiXCR and lists one record per CDR3 protein. The top ten clones hold approximately 25% of a sample with about 180,000 distinct CDR3 sequences, roughly 15% of them seen once. Sequenced: CD8+ T cells from PBMCs. V gene TRBV7-9 combines with J gene TRBJ1-5, with 10 bases fitting TRBD1. The receptor was isolated from a human donor in good health (CMV status not recorded). Some clones in this sample may be carry-over from other donors' samples. Here the CDR3 reads CASSPGTGVGQPQHF. CDR3 coding DNA: TGTGCCAGCAGCCCCGGGACAGGGGTAGGACAGCCCCAGCATTTT.